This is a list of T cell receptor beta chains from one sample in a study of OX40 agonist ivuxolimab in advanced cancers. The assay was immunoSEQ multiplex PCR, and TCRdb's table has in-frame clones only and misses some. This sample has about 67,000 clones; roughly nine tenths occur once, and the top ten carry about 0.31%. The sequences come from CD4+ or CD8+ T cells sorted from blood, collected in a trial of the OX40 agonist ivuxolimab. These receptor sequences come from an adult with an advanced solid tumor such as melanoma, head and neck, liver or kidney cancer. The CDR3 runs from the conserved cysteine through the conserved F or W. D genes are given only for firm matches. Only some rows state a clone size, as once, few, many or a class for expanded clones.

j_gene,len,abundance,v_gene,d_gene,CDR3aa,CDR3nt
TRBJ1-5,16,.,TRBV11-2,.,CASSLGFLDPIKPQHF,TGTGCCAGCAGCTTAGGTTTTCTGGATCCCATCAAGCCCCAGCATTTT
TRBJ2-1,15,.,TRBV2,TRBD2,CASTLGLAGNNEQFF,TGTGCCAGCACTTTAGGACTAGCGGGCAACAATGAGCAGTTCTTC
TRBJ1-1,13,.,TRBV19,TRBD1,CASSRQGGTEAFF,TGTGCCAGTAGTAGACAGGGTGGCACTGAAGCTTTCTTT
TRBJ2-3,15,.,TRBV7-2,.,CASSYISGSTDTQYF,TGTGCCAGCAGCTACATAAGCGGAAGCACAGATACGCAGTATTTT
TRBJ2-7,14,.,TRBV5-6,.,CASSPLGGSYEQYF,TGTGCCAGCAGCCCCCTTGGGGGCTCCTACGAGCAGTACTTC
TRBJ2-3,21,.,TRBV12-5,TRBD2,CASALLGSSGRFGWGTDTQYF,TGTGCTAGTGCCCTATTAGGGTCTAGCGGGAGATTTGGTTGGGGCACAGATACGCAGTATTTT
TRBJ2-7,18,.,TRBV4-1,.,CASSLSSGLVASSYEQYF,TGCGCCAGCAGCCTTAGTTCGGGCTTAGTAGCGAGCTCCTACGAGCAGTACTTC
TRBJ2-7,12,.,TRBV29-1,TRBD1,CSVETGTYEQYF,TGCAGCGTAGAGACAGGGACCTACGAGCAGTACTTC
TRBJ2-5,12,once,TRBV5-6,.,CASSFLQETQYF,TGTGCCAGCAGCTTTCTCCAAGAGACCCAGTACTTC
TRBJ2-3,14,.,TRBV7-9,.,CASSLFGEADTQYF,TGTGCCAGCAGCTTATTTGGGGAGGCAGATACGCAGTATTTT
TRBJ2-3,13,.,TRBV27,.,CASSFLRGDTQYF,TGTGCCAGCAGTTTCCTAAGGGGAGATACGCAGTATTTT
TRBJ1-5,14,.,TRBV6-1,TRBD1,CASSAGQGRQPQHF,TGTGCCAGCAGCGCGGGACAGGGACGCCAGCCCCAGCATTTT